This entry concerns a single TCR beta chain. Antigen specificity is unknown. This sample was taken from a study of cytomegalovirus exposure and HLA in healthy donors. General study results and limits: The authors confirmed in vitro that a few CMV-associated chains were specific for CMV antigens.

Trimming took off 0 bases at V and 4 bases at J, with 4 bases between the two ends. CDR1 and CDR2 from the germline V gene are SNHLY and FYNNEI. The CDR3 loop spans 13 amino acids. Assay used: immunoSEQ multiplex PCR; TCRdb lists only in-frame clones, some missing. The sample holds 97,000 or so clones, roughly 85% seen once. V gene TRBV2 combines with J gene TRBJ2-1, with no clear D. The receptor's source is a woman aged 25 to 39 in good health and CMV-seronegative. Sequencing was carried out using PBMCs. CDR3 amino acids: CASSEAEYNEQFF. CDR3 nucleotides: TGTGCCAGCAGTGAAGCAGAGTACAATGAGCAGTTCTTC.